These 26 T cell receptor beta chains were sequenced from one sample in a study of blood T cell repertoires in COVID-19. Sequencing was performed with immunoSEQ multiplex PCR; in TCRdb, only in-frame clones are kept and a portion is missing. The table includes 84,000 or so clones, around 80% detected once. Sequencing input: peripheral blood. The receptors were gathered from a woman of 80 years or more with acute or convalescent COVID-19.

The gene calls are TRBV12-3 or TRBV12-4 and TRBJ2-7; possible D gene TRBD1, 6 bases. V lost 7 bases and J lost 4, with 8 bases in between. This CDR3 is built from 11 residues. The CDR3: CASTQGYEQYF. CDR3 coding DNA: TGTGCCAGCACACAGGGTTACGAGCAGTACTTC.

The V call is TRBV5-1, the J call TRBJ2-3; TRBD1 is a possible D gene (5 bases). Trimming took 9 bases from V and 1 from J, leaving 12 bases between them. The V gene's germline CDR1 is SGHRS and CDR2 YFSETQ. The CDR3 is made up of 13 amino acids. This CDR3 is CATQGAGTDTQYF. The CDR3 coding sequence is TGCGCCACCCAGGGTGCGGGCACAGATACGCAGTATTTT.

CDR3 DNA sequence: TGTGCCAGCAGCCAAGAAGGGAGTGGCTACACCTTC. Translating it yields CASSQEGSGYTF. This sequence joins TRBV3-1 (or the pseudogene TRBV3-2) and TRBJ1-2; no firm D call. The germline V gene encodes CDR1 LGHDT and CDR2 YNNKEL (reference sequence). The CDR3 sequence is 12 residues long. Trimming left V 0 bases short and J 7 bases short, with 6 bases between.

The chain joins TRBV5-1 to TRBJ2-3, with 10 bases lining up with TRBD2. Trimming took 4 bases from V and 5 from J; bases not matched to a gene: 7. The CDR3 totals 15 residues. Germline V gene data show CDR1 as SGHRS and CDR2 as YFSETQ. The CDR3 region is CASSLEASGGDTQYF. Here the CDR3 DNA reads TGCGCCAGCAGCCTGGAGGCTAGCGGGGGAGATACGCAGTATTTT.

This clone has only one observation. V gene TRBV12-3 or TRBV12-4 combines with J gene TRBJ2-7; 13 bases are a match to TRBD2. The V gene end was trimmed by 8 bases and the J gene end by 6 bases; junction bases not matched to a gene: 4. The CDR3 has 13 amino acids. The CDR3 loop is CASEGLAGPEQYF. CDR3 coding DNA: TGTGCCAGCGAGGGACTAGCGGGACCCGAGCAGTACTTC.

This clone showed up just a few times. The gene calls are TRBV10-3 and TRBJ2-2; tentatively, D is TRBD1 (6 bases). Trimming shortened V by 6 bases and J by 0 bases, and 8 bases separated the two germline ends. The CDR3 consists of 14 residues. From germline, CDR1 is ENHRY and CDR2 SYGVKD. CDR3 in DNA: TGTGCCATCAGGGCAGGGGCGAACACCGGGGAGCTGTTTTTT. This translates into CAIRAGANTGELFF.

This chain connects TRBV6-5 to TRBJ2-2, with 10 nucleotides matching TRBD1. The CDR3 length is 14 residues. In germline, CDR1 is MNHEY, CDR2 SVGAGI. With V trimmed by 6 bases and J by 4 bases, 2 bases remained unmatched. The CDR3 nucleotides are TGTGCCAGCAGCAGGACAGGGGGCACCGGGGAGCTGTTTTTT. Translating it yields CASSRTGGTGELFF.

The V call is TRBV27, the J call TRBJ2-2; possibly TRBD2 for D (5 bases). CDR1 and CDR2 from the germline V gene are MNHEY and SMNVEV (reference sequence). Deletions cut 5 bases from V and 3 bases from J, with 7 bases between. This CDR3 contains 13 residues. CDR3 coding DNA: TGTGCCAGCAGTCGGGGAGACACCGGGGAGCTGTTTTTT. Translation: CASSRGDTGELFF.

The V and J genes are TRBV5-4 and TRBJ2-3, with TRBD2 as a possible D gene (5 bases). V was cut by 6 bases and J by 0 bases, with 14 bases left in between. Germline CDR1 reads SGHNT; CDR2 reads YYREEE (reference sequence). The CDR3 is made up of 15 amino acids. The CDR3 region is CASTFGGDSTDTQYF. The CDR3 region has the DNA TGTGCCAGCACCTTTGGAGGAGATAGCACAGATACGCAGTATTTT.

The rearrangement joins TRBV5-1 to TRBJ2-2; D is ambiguous. Germline-derived CDR1 and CDR2 are SGHRS and YFSETQ. V was pared by 2 bases and J by 6 bases, with 11 bases between. This CDR3 region has 14 residues. The CDR3 region is CASSLSRLAGELFF. In DNA, the CDR3 is TGCGCCAGCAGCTTATCAAGACTGGCCGGGGAGCTGTTTTTT.

CDR3 amino acids: CASSLVGSGEKLFF. CDR3 bases: TGCGCCAGCAGCTTGGTTGGGAGCGGGGAAAAACTGTTTTTT. The V gene is TRBV5-1, the J gene TRBJ1-4, with D unresolved. Trimming shortened V by 0 bases and J by 8 bases, and 11 bases separated the two germline ends. Germline V gene sequence: CDR1 SGHRS, CDR2 YFSETQ. The CDR3 sequence is 14 residues long.

V gene TRBV7-6 combines with J gene TRBJ2-3, with TRBD1 as a possible D gene (6 bases). With 2 bases removed from V and 0 bases from J, the gap between germline ends came to 12 bases. Germline values: CDR1 SGHVS, CDR2 FNYEAQ. The CDR3 loop spans 16 amino acids. The CDR3 protein is CASSLLSGVSTDTQYF. For the CDR3, the DNA is TGTGCCAGCAGCTTATTGTCAGGGGTGAGCACAGATACGCAGTATTTT.

This clone was picked up a small number of times. This chain connects TRBV6-5 to TRBJ1-4, with D tentatively TRBD1 (5 bases). The CDR3 runs to 14 residues. Germline CDR1 reads MNHEY; CDR2 reads SVGAGI. V was trimmed by 7 bases and J by 4 bases, leaving 13 bases between them. CDR3 coding DNA: TGTGCCAGCAAGGGGTGGGGTGATAATGAAAAACTGTTTTTT. This codes for CASKGWGDNEKLFF.

The genes are TRBV6-4 and TRBJ2-7, with 11 positions matching TRBD2. V trimming: 6 bases; J trimming: 4 bases; junction bases outside the gene matches: 20. The CDR3 totals 19 residues. Germline CDR1 is MRHNA and CDR2 is SNTAGT. The CDR3 region is CASSERAVTSGTRGYEQYF. The CDR3, as DNA: TGTGCCAGCAGCGAAAGGGCCGTGACTAGCGGGACCCGTGGGTACGAGCAGTACTTC.

V usage is TRBV6-5 and J usage is TRBJ2-5; 9 positions match TRBD1. There are 15 residues in the CDR3. Trimming at V came to 8 bases and at J to 2 bases, leaving 9 bases not matched to a gene. The germline CDR1 and CDR2 sequences are MNHEY and SVGAGI. The CDR3 here is CASGTGGGIQETQYF. CDR3 DNA sequence: TGTGCCAGCGGAACAGGGGGCGGGATACAAGAGACCCAGTACTTC.

This chain uses TRBV6-5 with TRBJ2-7; D unresolved. The V end was cut by 7 bases, the J end by 3 bases, with 7 bases between. CDR1 is MNHEY and CDR2 is SVGAGI in the germline V gene. This CDR3 comprises 11 residues. The CDR3 spells CASTSVYEQYF. The CDR3 DNA reads TGTGCCAGCACATCAGTCTACGAGCAGTACTTC.

The chain is built from TRBV27 and TRBJ2-2; 10 bases fit TRBD1. J gave up 4 bases and V 6 bases, and 2 bases lay outside the gene matches. Germline CDR1 reads MNHEY; CDR2 reads SMNVEV (reference sequence). The CDR3 runs to 14 residues. The chain's CDR3 is CASRGTGVTGELFF. The CDR3 bases are TGTGCCAGCAGGGGGACAGGGGTCACCGGGGAGCTGTTTTTT.

The chain combines TRBV7-2 with TRBJ1-5; 7 bases match TRBD1. Looked up from germline, CDR1 is SGHTA and CDR2 is FQGNSA. The CDR3 is 16 amino acids. The junction had 6 bases not matched to a gene; V was cut back by 1 base and J by 3 bases. CDR3 region: CASSLETGYFNQPQHF. The CDR3 coding sequence is TGTGCCAGCAGCTTAGAGACAGGGTACTTCAATCAGCCCCAGCATTTT.

The CDR3 DNA follows: TGTGCCAGCAGCTTTCTGGACAGCGATCAGCCCCAGCATTTT. Translation gives CASSFLDSDQPQHF. The chain recombines TRBV5-6 with TRBJ1-5; tentative D call: TRBD1 (6 bases). Germline V lookup: CDR1 SGHDT, CDR2 YYEEEE. The V and J ends lost 2 bases and 5 bases respectively, with 11 bases between them. The CDR3 length is 14 residues.

J is TRBJ1-4 and V is TRBV6-5; D unclear. Trimming pared 8 bases from V and 8 bases from J, leaving 18 bases between. The CDR3 spans 14 residues. In germline, CDR1 is MNHEY, CDR2 SVGAGI. This CDR3 reads CASDRDNMAEKLFF. The CDR3 nucleotides are TGTGCCAGCGATCGCGACAACATGGCGGAAAAACTGTTTTTT.

This clone has a handful of counts. This chain joins TRBV7-3 and TRBJ2-2, with D possibly being TRBD2 (6 bases). V was trimmed by 5 bases and J by 5 bases, leaving 12 bases between them. Germline CDR1 SGHTA, CDR2 FQGTGA. The CDR3 contains 14 residues. CDR3 protein: CASSPLGLTGELFF. CDR3 bases: TGTGCCAGCAGCCCTCTCGGACTAACCGGGGAGCTGTTTTTT. Complete variable domain (other parts from reference TRBV7-3 and TRBJ2-2): GAGVSQTPSNKVTEKGKYVELRCDPISGHTALYWYRQSLGQGPEFLIYFQGTGAADDSGLPNDRFFAVRPEGSVSTLKIQRTERGDSAVYLCASSPLGLTGELFFGEGSRLTVL.

This chain joins TRBV5-1 and TRBJ2-5; 7 bases agree with TRBD1. This CDR3 has 15 residues. Germline V CDR1 and CDR2: SGHRS, YFSETQ. V shed 0 bases, J shed 3 bases, and the junction held 5 bases outside the gene matches. The CDR3 DNA is TGCGCCAGCAGCTTGGACAGGGGAGCGGAAGAGACCCAGTACTTC. It encodes CASSLDRGAEETQYF. Drawing the rest from reference TRBV5-1 and TRBJ2-5, the complete variable domain is KAGVTQTPRYLIKTRGQQVTLSCSPISGHRSVSWYQQTPGQGLQFLFEYFSETQRNKGNFPGRFSGRQFSNSRSEMNVSTLELGDSALYLCASSLDRGAEETQYFGPGTRLLVL.

The V call is TRBV18, the J call TRBJ2-5; D might be TRBD1 (6 bases). The CDR3 loop spans 16 amino acids. V was clipped by 3 bases and J by 1 base, with 15 bases between them. CDR1 is KGHSH, CDR2 LQKENI, per germline. Here the CDR3 DNA reads TGTGCCAGCTCACCCCTCTGGGGGCCACGCCAAGAGACCCAGTACTTC. Protein product: CASSPLWGPRQETQYF.

CDR3 sequence reads: CASSLGSGSALVYEQFF. The CDR3 DNA is TGCGCCAGCAGCTTGGGTAGCGGGAGCGCTCTGGTATATGAGCAGTTCTTC. The chain combines TRBV5-1 with TRBJ2-1; 9 bases agree with TRBD2. The junction had 12 bases not matched to a gene; V was cut back by 0 bases and J by 8 bases. Germline V gene lookup returns CDR1 SGHRS and CDR2 YFSETQ. The CDR3 spans 17 residues. Based on the CDR3 plus reference TRBV5-1 and TRBJ2-1, the full variable domain is KAGVTQTPRYLIKTRGQQVTLSCSPISGHRSVSWYQQTPGQGLQFLFEYFSETQRNKGNFPGRFSGRQFSNSRSEMNVSTLELGDSALYLCASSLGSGSALVYEQFFGPGTRLTVL.

CDR3 residues: CASSFTQGANNQPQHF. CDR3 nucleotides: TGTGCCAGCAGTTTTACGCAGGGGGCAAACAATCAGCCCCAGCATTTT. The genes are TRBV11-2 and TRBJ1-5; 8 nucleotides agree with TRBD1. The CDR3 sequence is 16 residues long. CDR1 and CDR2 from the germline V gene are SGHAT and FQNNGV. Losses at the gene ends were 6 bases for V and 3 bases for J; bases not matched to a gene: 10.

The gene calls are TRBV3-1 (or the pseudogene TRBV3-2) and TRBJ1-5, with unresolved D. The CDR3 sequence is 15 residues long. Germline assignment: CDR1 LGHDT and CDR2 YNNKEL (reference sequence). Trimming cost V 2 bases and J 4 bases, with 12 bases left between them. This CDR3 is CASSQTDTRNQPQHF. The DNA of the CDR3 is TGTGCCAGCAGCCAAACAGATACGAGAAATCAGCCCCAGCATTTT.